The 28 T cell receptor beta chains presented below share a single source sample, sequenced in a study of cytomegalovirus exposure and HLA in healthy donors. Clones were sequenced by immunoSEQ multiplex PCR, and TCRdb holds only the in-frame ones, with some missing. The sample yields 150,000 to 200,000 clones, about 90% seen once. The sample consisted of PBMCs. The receptors originated from a woman aged 18-29 years in good health and CMV-seropositive.

The chain carries TRBV29-1 and TRBJ1-2, with a possible D match to TRBD1 (6 bases). V lost 0 bases, J lost 1 base, and 15 bases lay in between. The CDR3 contains 16 residues. CDR1 is SQVTM, CDR2 ANQGSEA, per germline. Written as DNA, the CDR3 is TGCAGCGTTGAAGATTTGACAGGACCTAATAACTATGGCTACACCTTC. Its protein is CSVEDLTGPNNYGYTF.

This chain connects TRBV5-1 to TRBJ2-5; TRBD1 agrees at 10 bases. The CDR3 is 15 residues long. CDR1 is SGHRS, CDR2 YFSETQ, per germline. V lost 4 bases to trimming and J lost 5 bases; unmatched junction nucleotides: 8. CDR3 sequence (DNA): TGCGCCAGCAGCACTCGGACAGGGGGAAGGGAGACCCAGTACTTC. It specifies CASSTRTGGRETQYF.

This chain joins TRBV19 and TRBJ2-5, with 9 nucleotides matching TRBD1. The CDR3 is 14 amino acids. Germline V gene lookup returns CDR1 LNHDA and CDR2 SQIVND (reference sequence). With V trimmed by 5 bases and J by 5 bases, 6 bases remained unmatched. This CDR3 reads CASSGGTGRETQYF. The CDR3 DNA follows: TGTGCCAGTAGTGGGGGGACAGGGAGGGAGACCCAGTACTTC.

This clone was found a few times. The chain couples TRBV2 to TRBJ2-1, with a weak D call TRBD1 (6 bases). Germline V gene lookup returns CDR1 SNHLY and CDR2 FYNNEI. Trimming stripped 3 bases from V and 1 base from J, with 10 bases between. The CDR3 sequence is 15 residues long. This CDR3 is CASSEGRGSYNEQFF. The CDR3 DNA sequence: TGTGCCAGCAGTGAGGGCAGGGGATCCTACAATGAGCAGTTCTTC. The full variable domain, rest sourced from reference TRBV2 and TRBJ2-1, is EPEVTQTPSHQVTQMGQEVILRCVPISNHLYFYWYRQILGQKVEFLVSFYNNEISEKSEIFDDQFSVERPDGSNFTLKIRSTKLEDSAMYFCASSEGRGSYNEQFFGPGTRLTVL.

The V gene is TRBV28, the J gene TRBJ2-7, with 8 bases identical to TRBD1. The germline V gene has CDR1 MDHEN and CDR2 SYDVKM. V was clipped by 3 bases and J by 2 bases; unmatched bases: 6. The CDR3 has 15 residues. CDR3 nucleotide sequence: TGTGCCAGCAGTTTGGGGCAGGGGGCGGCCTACGAGCAGTACTTC. This translates into CASSLGQGAAYEQYF.

J is TRBJ2-7 and V is TRBV6-1; 9 positions agree with TRBD1. Germline V gene data show CDR1 as MNHNS and CDR2 as SASEGT. The CDR3 loop spans 15 amino acids. V lost 6 bases and J lost 1; bases outside the gene matches: 7. The CDR3 DNA sequence: TGTGCCAGCAGACTCGGGACAGGGACTTCCTACGAGCAGTACTTC. Its translation is CASRLGTGTSYEQYF.

The chain employs TRBV7-9 and TRBJ2-5; possible D gene TRBD2, 6 bases. Germline V CDR1 and CDR2: SEHNR, FQNEAQ (reference sequence). Trimming removed 0 bases from V and 2 bases from J, with 10 bases in between. This CDR3 has 15 amino acids. CDR3 sequence: CASSLAAGGQETQYF. The DNA for the CDR3 is TGTGCCAGCAGCTTAGCTGCAGGAGGGCAAGAGACCCAGTACTTC. Full variable domain (outside the CDR3, taken from reference TRBV7-9 and TRBJ2-5): DTGVSQNPRHKITKRGQNVTFRCDPISEHNRLYWYRQTLGQGPEFLTYFQNEAQLEKSRLLSDRFSAERPKGSFSTLEIQRTEQGDSAMYLCASSLAAGGQETQYFGPGTRLLVL.

The chain joins TRBV6-5 to TRBJ1-5; 7 nucleotides line up with TRBD1. This CDR3 is 13 amino acids long. Germline V gene sequence: CDR1 MNHEY, CDR2 SVGAGI. V shed 6 bases and J 6 bases; nucleotides not matched to a gene: 5. The CDR3 sequence: CASSTTGVQPQHF. The CDR3 coding sequence is TGTGCCAGCAGCACCACAGGGGTTCAGCCCCAGCATTTT.

The V call is TRBV29-1, the J call TRBJ2-2; weak D call: TRBD2 (6 bases). The CDR3 spans 13 residues. Trimming took 8 bases from V and 4 from J, leaving 14 bases between them. The V gene's germline CDR1 is SQVTM and CDR2 ANQGSEA. The CDR3 here is CSCIRGSTGELFF. DNA for the CDR3: TGCAGCTGTATCCGGGGGTCCACCGGGGAGCTGTTTTTT.

The chain is built from TRBV5-4 and TRBJ2-7, with a tentative D call TRBD2 (5 bases). The CDR3 consists of 15 residues. CDR1 is SGHNT and CDR2 is YYREEE in the germline V gene (reference sequence). Trimming shortened V by 0 bases and J by 3 bases, and 13 bases separated the two germline ends. This chain's CDR3 is CASSLAAGLVYEQYF. In DNA, the CDR3 is TGTGCCAGCAGCTTGGCCGCGGGCTTAGTCTACGAGCAGTACTTC.

The chain uses TRBV29-1 and TRBJ1-2; D uncertain. V lost 6 bases, J lost 5 bases, and 16 bases lay in between. The CDR3 contains 13 residues. Germline-derived CDR1 and CDR2 are SQVTM and ANQGSEA. The CDR3 DNA reads as TGCAGCGTCCGAACGGAGGGTAGTTATGGCTACACCTTC. The encoded protein is CSVRTEGSYGYTF.

This chain connects TRBV11-2 to TRBJ1-2; TRBD1 matches 7 bases. CDR3 length equals 17 residues. Losses at the gene ends were 4 bases for V and 0 bases for J; bases not matched to a gene: 11. CDR1 and CDR2 from the germline V gene are SGHAT and FQNNGV. This chain's CDR3 is CASSYRAGTEPNYGYTF. Here the CDR3 DNA reads TGTGCCAGCAGCTATAGGGCGGGGACAGAACCTAACTATGGCTACACCTTC.

The gene calls are TRBV11-2 and TRBJ2-3; D perhaps matches TRBD2 (5 bases). The CDR3 contains 16 residues. Trimming took 3 bases from V and 1 from J, leaving 14 bases between them. The germline CDR1 and CDR2 sequences are SGHAT and FQNNGV. CDR3 DNA: TGTGCCAGCAGCTTTTCCCCGGACTTCGGCACAGATACGCAGTATTTT. This gives the protein CASSFSPDFGTDTQYF.

The chain couples TRBV7-2 to TRBJ2-7; D not resolved. CDR1 SGHTA and CDR2 FQGNSA come from the germline V gene. This CDR3 region has 13 residues. The V gene lost 5 bases and the J gene lost 4 bases, with 12 bases spanning the gap. DNA of the CDR3: TGTGCCAGCAGCCTGGCAGTCCCTTACGAGCAGTACTTC. Amino acid sequence: CASSLAVPYEQYF.

This clone was seen a handful of times. The chain links TRBV7-6 to TRBJ1-6; D possibly corresponds to TRBD1 (5 bases). The CDR3 totals 15 residues. V lost 6 bases to trimming and J lost 3 bases, with 12 bases between them. CDR1 is SGHVS and CDR2 is FNYEAQ in the germline V gene. The CDR3 region is CASSLTGVYNSPLHF. The CDR3 coding sequence is TGTGCCAGCAGTCTAACAGGCGTCTATAATTCACCCCTCCACTTT.

Here the CDR3 reads CASSPPTAPEQFF. CDR3 DNA sequence: TGTGCCAGCAGCCCCCCGACAGCCCCTGAGCAGTTCTTC. The chain joins TRBV7-9 to TRBJ2-1; D might be TRBD1 (5 bases). Trimming left V 5 bases short and J 9 bases short, with 14 bases between. This CDR3 is built from 13 residues. CDR1 SEHNR and CDR2 FQNEAQ come from the germline V gene (reference sequence).

The rearrangement joins TRBV19 to TRBJ1-1; D gene ambiguous. This CDR3 contains 13 residues. V lost 10 bases and J lost 5, with 17 bases in between. CDR1 and CDR2 (germline): LNHDA, SQIVND (reference sequence). Here the CDR3 reads CAISGAARTEAFF. The CDR3 nucleotides read TGTGCCATATCAGGAGCGGCTAGGACTGAAGCTTTCTTT. Combining the CDR3 with reference TRBV19 and TRBJ1-1 gives the whole variable domain DGGITQSPKYLFRKEGQNVTLSCEQNLNHDAMYWYRQDPGQGLRLIYYSQIVNDFQKGDIAEGYSVSREKKESFPLTVTSAQKNPTAFYLCAISGAARTEAFFGQGTRLTVV.

The CDR3 sequence: CASSAPSGGGEQFF. CDR3 DNA sequence: TGTGCCAGCAGCGCCCCCTCGGGGGGGGGTGAGCAGTTCTTC. The V gene is TRBV9, the J gene TRBJ2-1; TRBD2 aligns across 8 bases. The germline V gene encodes CDR1 SGDLS and CDR2 YYNGEE. This CDR3 has 14 residues. V was clipped by 3 bases and J by 9 bases; unmatched bases: 8. The whole variable domain, remainder taken from reference TRBV9 and TRBJ2-1, is DSGVTQTPKHLITATGQRVTLRCSPRSGDLSVYWYQQSLDQGLQFLIQYYNGEERAKGNILERFSAQQFPDLHSELNLSSLELGDSALYFCASSAPSGGGEQFFGPGTRLTVL.

This clone was counted between two and nine times. The chain carries TRBV10-2 and TRBJ2-3; 7 bases match TRBD1. V shed 5 bases and J 2 bases; nucleotides not matched to a gene: 1. CDR1 and CDR2 from the germline V gene are WSHSY and SAAADI. CDR3 length: 13 amino acids. The CDR3 sequence: CASSTGATDTQYF. The CDR3 DNA is TGCGCCAGCAGTACAGGGGCCACAGATACGCAGTATTTT.

V and J are TRBV29-1 and TRBJ2-5, with 7 bases matching TRBD1. The V and J ends lost 2 bases and 2 bases, in that order; junction bases with no gene match: 5. The CDR3 is 14 residues long. The V gene's germline CDR1 is SQVTM and CDR2 ANQGSEA. CDR3 DNA sequence: TGCAGCGTTGAACTAGACAGGGATCAAGAGACCCAGTACTTC. It translates to CSVELDRDQETQYF.

The V gene is TRBV5-1, the J gene TRBJ1-1, with 8 nucleotides matching TRBD1. Trimming cost V 1 base and J 6 bases; bases outside gene matches: 8. Germline V lookup: CDR1 SGHRS, CDR2 YFSETQ. The CDR3 sequence is 15 residues long. The CDR3 nucleotides are TGCGCCAGCAGCTTGAGGCAGGGGGCGGTCCCTGAAGCTTTCTTT. Encoded protein: CASSLRQGAVPEAFF.

The chain employs TRBV29-1 and TRBJ2-1, with D tentatively TRBD1 (8 bases). The germline V gene encodes CDR1 SQVTM and CDR2 ANQGSEA. The CDR3 loop spans 13 amino acids. Trimming stripped 6 bases from V and 4 bases from J, with 13 bases between. The CDR3 sequence: CSVHRGGYNEQFF. CDR3 bases: TGCAGCGTCCACAGGGGGGGGTACAATGAGCAGTTCTTC.

The rearrangement uses TRBV5-1 and TRBJ1-3, with a tentative D call TRBD1 (6 bases). The CDR3 covers 14 residues. V gave up 4 bases and J gave up 6 bases, with 14 bases separating them. The V gene's germline CDR1 is SGHRS and CDR2 YFSETQ. The CDR3 sequence: CASSPQGFENTIYF. CDR3 DNA sequence: TGCGCCAGCAGCCCACAGGGATTCGAAAACACCATATATTTT.

V gene TRBV19 combines with J gene TRBJ1-2; D is undetermined. Germline V gene lookup returns CDR1 LNHDA and CDR2 SQIVND (reference sequence). The germline V and J ends were trimmed by 1 base and 2 bases, with 11 bases remaining between them. The CDR3 runs 15 residues. CDR3 nucleotide sequence: TGTGCCAGTAGTATAGGAACTAGGATCAACTATGGCTACACCTTC. Protein: CASSIGTRINYGYTF.

The chain joins TRBV12-5 to TRBJ2-2, with 9 bases matching TRBD2. The CDR3 consists of 14 residues. CDR1 LGHNT and CDR2 FRNRAP come from the germline V gene. Unmatched junction bases numbered 4, after V lost 5 bases and J lost 6 bases. The chain's CDR3 is CASGISGSAGELFF. The CDR3, as DNA: TGTGCTAGTGGTATTAGCGGGAGTGCCGGGGAGCTGTTTTTT.

This clone was seen a few times. The chain is built from TRBV2 and TRBJ1-1; tentatively, D is TRBD1 (6 bases). Per the germline V gene, CDR1 is SNHLY and CDR2 is FYNNEI. Trimming shortened V by 6 bases and J by 1 base, and 15 bases separated the two germline ends. CDR3 size: 15 residues. CDR3 nucleotide sequence: TGTGCCAGCAGCGGGGGGTTGGGGGCGAACACTGAAGCTTTCTTT. It codes for CASSGGLGANTEAFF.

The CDR3 sequence: CASSPRLAGLQETQYF. In DNA, the CDR3 is TGTGCCAGCAGTCCCCGACTAGCGGGTCTCCAAGAGACCCAGTACTTC. V and J are TRBV28 and TRBJ2-5, with 10 bases lining up with TRBD2. The CDR3 is made up of 16 amino acids. Germline V gives CDR1 MDHEN, CDR2 SYDVKM. J lost 1 base, V lost 5 bases, and 7 bases had no gene match. The full variable domain, completed using reference TRBV28 and TRBJ2-5, is DVKVTQSSRYLVKRTGEKVFLECVQDMDHENMFWYRQDPGLGLRLIYFSYDVKMKEKGDIPEGYSVSREKKERFSLILESASTNQTSMYLCASSPRLAGLQETQYFGPGTRLLVL.

This sequence joins TRBV7-6 and TRBJ1-3, with D perhaps matching TRBD1 (6 bases). V dropped 3 bases and J dropped 3 bases, with 15 bases sitting between them. The CDR3 sequence is 16 residues long. The germline CDR1 and CDR2 sequences are SGHVS and FNYEAQ. The CDR3 reads CASSFQPQGGGNTIYF. The DNA of the CDR3 is TGTGCCAGCAGCTTCCAACCACAGGGTGGTGGAAACACCATATATTTT.